A single sample is the source of the 4 T cell receptor beta chains below, sequenced in a study of radiotherapy plus CTLA-4 blockade in lung cancer. TCRdb keeps only in-frame clones here, not all; method: immunoSEQ multiplex PCR. The table includes tens of thousands of clones, around 87% detected once. The sequenced sample was peripheral blood, obtained from a patient treated with radiotherapy plus ipilimumab. These receptors came from a human donor with non-small cell lung cancer that progressed on radiotherapy plus ipilimumab.

V usage is TRBV9 and J usage is TRBJ2-3; D is perhaps TRBD2 (6 bases). Germline lookup yields CDR1 SGDLS and CDR2 YYNGEE. The CDR3 spans 16 residues. With 3 bases removed from V and 0 bases from J, the gap between germline ends came to 14 bases. The chain's CDR3 is CASSAWGERSTDTQYF. CDR3 in DNA: TGTGCCAGCAGCGCTTGGGGGGAGCGTAGCACAGATACGCAGTATTTT.

V is TRBV5-6 and J is TRBJ2-5; 9 bases map to TRBD2. V shed 4 bases and J 4 bases; nucleotides not matched to a gene: 2. Looked up from germline, CDR1 is SGHDT and CDR2 is YYEEEE. This CDR3 region has 13 residues. The CDR3 region has the DNA TGTGCCAGCAGCGGGGGACTAGCAGAGACCCAGTACTTC. Encoded protein: CASSGGLAETQYF.

The chain is built from TRBV7-9 and TRBJ1-5; 7 positions match TRBD1. CDR1 SEHNR and CDR2 FQNEAQ come from the germline V gene (reference sequence). The V segment lost 2 bases and the J segment 13 bases; nucleotides outside the gene matches: 5. The CDR3 loop spans 12 amino acids. DNA for the CDR3: TGTGCCAGCAGCTTAACGACAGGGCATCAGCATTTT. This encodes CASSLTTGHQHF.

The chain employs TRBV27 and TRBJ1-1; TRBD1 matches at 7 bases. CDR1 and CDR2 (germline): MNHEY, SMNVEV (reference sequence). The CDR3 contains 15 residues. With V trimmed by 0 bases and J by 1 base, 2 bases remained unmatched. This CDR3 is CASSLSAGGNTEAFF. DNA of the CDR3: TGTGCCAGCAGTTTATCGGCAGGGGGGAACACTGAAGCTTTCTTT.